Presented here are 8 T cell receptor beta chains from one specimen sequenced in a study of blood T cell repertoires in COVID-19. Sequencing used immunoSEQ multiplex PCR; TCRdb keeps in-frame clones, though not all of them. Here the sample spans about 190,000 clones, roughly 84% being singletons. What was sequenced was PBMCs or T cells enriched from blood (not recorded which). The source of these receptors is a woman aged 30 to 39 who had recovered from COVID-19.

CDR3 protein: CASSEGRDSYNEQFF. In DNA, the CDR3 is TGTGCCAGCAGTGAAGGGCGGGATTCCTACAATGAGCAGTTCTTC. The rearrangement links TRBV2 to TRBJ2-1; a possible D gene is TRBD2 (6 bases). The CDR3 extends over 15 amino acids. The germline V and J ends were trimmed by 1 base and 1 base, with 8 bases remaining between them. Germline-derived CDR1 and CDR2 are SNHLY and FYNNEI.

This chain links TRBV28 with TRBJ1-5; a weak D match, TRBD1 (5 bases). Germline lookup yields CDR1 MDHEN and CDR2 SYDVKM. The V end was cut by 8 bases, the J end by 1 base, with 12 bases between. The CDR3 length is 14 residues. The CDR3: CASGGTGSNQPQHF. In nucleotides, the CDR3 is TGTGCCAGCGGGGGGACCGGCAGCAATCAGCCCCAGCATTTT.

The chain combines TRBV6-5 with TRBJ2-3; 9 bases match TRBD2. Germline V gives CDR1 MNHEY, CDR2 SVGAGI. The CDR3 covers 13 residues. The junction had 6 bases not matched to a gene; V was cut back by 8 bases and J by 6 bases. The CDR3 DNA follows: TGTGCCAGCCGGGGGCTAGCGGGGGATACGCAGTATTTT. It yields the protein CASRGLAGDTQYF.

As to this clone: Within the sample, other DNA sequences also encode this same CDR3. J is TRBJ1-3 and V is TRBV7-2, with 9 bases identical to TRBD1. The V gene's germline CDR1 is SGHTA and CDR2 FQGNSA. The V and J ends lost 1 base and 2 bases, in that order; junction bases with no gene match: 0. This CDR3 contains 15 residues. CDR3 residues: CASSLGQGAGNTIYF. DNA of the CDR3: TGTGCCAGCAGCTTAGGACAGGGGGCTGGAAACACCATATATTTT. The full variable domain, its missing parts supplied by reference TRBV7-2 and TRBJ1-3, is GAGVSQSPSNKVTEKGKDVELRCDPISGHTALYWYRQSLGQGLEFLIYFQGNSAPDKSGLPSDRFSAERTGGSVSTLTIQRTQQEDSAVYLCASSLGQGAGNTIYFGEGSWLTVV.

This sequence joins TRBV5-4 and TRBJ2-1; maybe TRBD1 (6 bases). The germline V and J ends were trimmed by 1 base and 0 bases, with 11 bases remaining between them. CDR3 size: 16 residues. The V gene's germline CDR1 is SGHNT and CDR2 YYREEE (reference sequence). CDR3 sequence (DNA): TGTGCCAGCAGCTTGCAGGGACATTCCTCCTACAATGAGCAGTTCTTC. Its protein product is CASSLQGHSSYNEQFF.

The chain combines TRBV19 with TRBJ2-7, with 8 bases lining up with TRBD1. The CDR3 length is 24 residues. V shed 0 bases, J shed 5 bases, and the junction held 33 bases outside the gene matches. Germline CDR1 and CDR2: LNHDA and SQIVND (reference sequence). DNA for the CDR3: TGTGCCAGTAGTATAGACGTACGCCCTGGGGTTCAGGGGGCTCTCGAAGGTTTTATCCACGAGCAGTACGTC. It codes for CASSIDVRPGVQGALEGFIHEQYV.

The chain has TRBV2 and TRBJ2-7; 8 bases agree with TRBD2. V lost 8 bases, J lost 2 bases, and 11 bases stayed unmatched. Germline CDR1 and CDR2: SNHLY and FYNNEI. This CDR3 has 15 amino acids. This chain's CDR3 is CASLPFGAGAYEQYF. The CDR3 DNA follows: TGTGCCAGCCTCCCCTTTGGAGCGGGAGCCTACGAGCAGTACTTC.

V gene TRBV5-1 combines with J gene TRBJ2-2, with TRBD2 matching over 13 bases. The J segment lost 5 bases and the V segment lost 2 bases, leaving 9 bases of the junction unmatched. This CDR3 is 18 amino acids long. Germline lookup yields CDR1 SGHRS and CDR2 YFSETQ. This CDR3 reads CASSFPTSGGTPTGELFF. The DNA of the CDR3 is TGCGCCAGCAGCTTTCCGACTAGCGGGGGGACCCCTACCGGGGAGCTGTTTTTT.